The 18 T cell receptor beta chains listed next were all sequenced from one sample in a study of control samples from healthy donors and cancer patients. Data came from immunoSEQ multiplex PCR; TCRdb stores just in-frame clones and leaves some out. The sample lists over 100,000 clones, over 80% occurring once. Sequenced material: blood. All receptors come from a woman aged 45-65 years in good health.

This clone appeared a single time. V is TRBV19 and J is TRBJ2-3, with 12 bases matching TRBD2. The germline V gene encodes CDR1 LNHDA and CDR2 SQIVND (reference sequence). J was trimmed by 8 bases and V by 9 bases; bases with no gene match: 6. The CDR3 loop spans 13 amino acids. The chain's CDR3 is CASTSGRLVTQYF. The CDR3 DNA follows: TGTGCCAGCACTAGCGGGAGGCTAGTTACGCAGTATTTT.

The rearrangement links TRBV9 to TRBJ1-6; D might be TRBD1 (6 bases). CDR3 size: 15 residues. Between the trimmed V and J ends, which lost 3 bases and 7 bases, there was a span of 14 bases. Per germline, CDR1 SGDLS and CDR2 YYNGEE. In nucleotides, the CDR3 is TGTGCCAGCAGCGGGAGCCCGGGGGCCAATTCACCCCTCCACTTT. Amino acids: CASSGSPGANSPLHF. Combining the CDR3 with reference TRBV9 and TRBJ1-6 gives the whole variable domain DSGVTQTPKHLITATGQRVTLRCSPRSGDLSVYWYQQSLDQGLQFLIQYYNGEERAKGNILERFSAQQFPDLHSELNLSSLELGDSALYFCASSGSPGANSPLHFGNGTRLTVT.

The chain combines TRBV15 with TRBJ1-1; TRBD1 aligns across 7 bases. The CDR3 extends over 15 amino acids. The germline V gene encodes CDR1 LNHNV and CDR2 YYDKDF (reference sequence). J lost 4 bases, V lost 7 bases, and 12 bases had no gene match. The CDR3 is CATNIRDRLTTEAFF. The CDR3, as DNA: TGTGCCACCAATATCCGGGACAGACTAACCACTGAAGCTTTCTTT.

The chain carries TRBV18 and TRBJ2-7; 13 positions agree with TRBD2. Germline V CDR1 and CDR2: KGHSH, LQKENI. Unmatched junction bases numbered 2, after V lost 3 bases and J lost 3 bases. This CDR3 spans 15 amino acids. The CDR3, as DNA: TGTGCCAGCTCACCCGGGACTAGCGGGAACTACGAGCAGTACTTC. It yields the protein CASSPGTSGNYEQYF.

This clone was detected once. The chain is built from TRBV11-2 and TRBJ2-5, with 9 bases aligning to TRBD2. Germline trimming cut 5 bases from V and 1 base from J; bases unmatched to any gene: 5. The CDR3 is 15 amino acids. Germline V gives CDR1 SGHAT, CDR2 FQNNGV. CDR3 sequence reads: CASSAGAGGQETQYF. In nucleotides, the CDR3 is TGTGCCAGCAGCGCGGGAGCGGGAGGCCAAGAGACCCAGTACTTC.

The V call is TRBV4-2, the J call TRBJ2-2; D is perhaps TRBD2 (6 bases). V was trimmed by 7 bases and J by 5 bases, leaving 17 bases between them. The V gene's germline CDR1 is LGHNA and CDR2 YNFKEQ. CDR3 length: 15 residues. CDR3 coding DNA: TGTGCCAGCACCCCTTGGGGAGGTGGAACCGGGGAGCTGTTTTTT. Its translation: CASTPWGGGTGELFF.

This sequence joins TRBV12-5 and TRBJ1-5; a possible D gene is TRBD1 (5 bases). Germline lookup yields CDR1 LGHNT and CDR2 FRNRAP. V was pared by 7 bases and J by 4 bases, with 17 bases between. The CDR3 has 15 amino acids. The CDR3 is CASAIRMQGNQPQHF. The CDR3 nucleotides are TGTGCTAGTGCCATTAGGATGCAGGGAAATCAGCCCCAGCATTTT.

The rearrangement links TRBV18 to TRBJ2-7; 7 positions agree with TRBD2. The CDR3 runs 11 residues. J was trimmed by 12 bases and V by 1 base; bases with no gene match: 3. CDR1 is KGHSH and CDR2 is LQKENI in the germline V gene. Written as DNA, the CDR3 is TGTGCCAGCTCACCACGGGAGGGTTTGTACTTC. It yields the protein CASSPREGLYF.

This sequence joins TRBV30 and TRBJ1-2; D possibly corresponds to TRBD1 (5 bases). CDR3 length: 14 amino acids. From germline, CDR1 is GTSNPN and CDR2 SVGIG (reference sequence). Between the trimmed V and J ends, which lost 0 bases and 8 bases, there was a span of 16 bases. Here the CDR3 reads CAWSVGQGRSGYTF. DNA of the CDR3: TGTGCCTGGAGTGTCGGGCAGGGAAGGAGCGGCTACACCTTC. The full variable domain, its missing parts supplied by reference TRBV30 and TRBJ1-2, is SQTIHQWPATLVQPVGSPLSLECTVEGTSNPNLYWYRQAAGRGLQLLFYSVGIGQISSEVPQNLSASRPQDRQFILSSKKLLLSDSGFYLCAWSVGQGRSGYTFGSGTRLTVV.

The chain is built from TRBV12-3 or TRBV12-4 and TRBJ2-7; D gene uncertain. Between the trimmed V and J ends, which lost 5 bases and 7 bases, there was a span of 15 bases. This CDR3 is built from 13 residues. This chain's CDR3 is CASSLARTPEQYF. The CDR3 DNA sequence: TGTGCCAGCAGTCTCGCGCGGACCCCTGAGCAGTACTTC.

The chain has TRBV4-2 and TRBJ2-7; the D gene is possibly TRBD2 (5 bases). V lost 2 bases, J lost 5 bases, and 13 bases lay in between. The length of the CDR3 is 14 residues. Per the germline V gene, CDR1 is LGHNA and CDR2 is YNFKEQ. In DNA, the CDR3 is TGTGCCAGCAGCCAACGGGATATTGGAGACGAGCAGTACTTC. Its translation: CASSQRDIGDEQYF.

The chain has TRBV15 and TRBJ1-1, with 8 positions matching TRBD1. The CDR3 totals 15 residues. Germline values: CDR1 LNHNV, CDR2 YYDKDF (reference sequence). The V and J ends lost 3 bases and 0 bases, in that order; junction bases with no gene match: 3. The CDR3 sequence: CATSSRQGMNTEAFF. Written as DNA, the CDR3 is TGTGCCACCAGCAGCAGACAGGGGATGAACACTGAAGCTTTCTTT.

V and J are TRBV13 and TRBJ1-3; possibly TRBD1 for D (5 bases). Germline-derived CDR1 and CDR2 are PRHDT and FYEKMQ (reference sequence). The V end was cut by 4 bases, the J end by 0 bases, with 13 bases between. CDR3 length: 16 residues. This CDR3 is CASSYGDSTSGNTIYF. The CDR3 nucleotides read TGTGCCAGCAGCTACGGGGACTCCACCTCTGGAAACACCATATATTTT.

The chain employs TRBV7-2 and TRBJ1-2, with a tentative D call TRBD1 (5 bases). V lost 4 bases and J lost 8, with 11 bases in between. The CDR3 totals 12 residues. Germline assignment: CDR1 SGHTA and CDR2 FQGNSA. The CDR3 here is CASSWDLLGYTF. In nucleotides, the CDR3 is TGTGCCAGCAGCTGGGACCTCCTGGGCTACACCTTC.

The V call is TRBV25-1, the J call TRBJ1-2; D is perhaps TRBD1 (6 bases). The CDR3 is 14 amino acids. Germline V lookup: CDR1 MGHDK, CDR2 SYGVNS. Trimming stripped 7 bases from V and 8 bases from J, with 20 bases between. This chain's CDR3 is CASTLNSRGGGYTF. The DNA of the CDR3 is TGTGCCAGCACCCTAAATAGCAGGGGTGGAGGCTACACCTTC.

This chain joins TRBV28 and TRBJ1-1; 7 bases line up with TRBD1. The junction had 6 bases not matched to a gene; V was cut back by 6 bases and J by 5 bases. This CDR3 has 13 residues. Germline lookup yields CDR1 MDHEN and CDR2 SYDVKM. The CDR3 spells CASRSTGSTEAFF. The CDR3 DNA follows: TGTGCCAGCAGATCGACAGGGAGTACTGAAGCTTTCTTT.

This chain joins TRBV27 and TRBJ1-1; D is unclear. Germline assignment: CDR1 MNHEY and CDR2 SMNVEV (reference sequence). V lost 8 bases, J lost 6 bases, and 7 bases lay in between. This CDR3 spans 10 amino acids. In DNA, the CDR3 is TGTGCCAGCCTTGGGCCTGAAGCTTTCTTT. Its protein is CASLGPEAFF.

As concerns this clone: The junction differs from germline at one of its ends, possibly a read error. CDR3 DNA sequence: TGCGCCAACAGTGAGTCTGGTGCCCTCCGGGACAGTCAGGGATATGCGACTGAAGCTTTCTTT. The encoded protein is CANSESGALRDSQGYATEAFF. The V call is TRBV10-1, the J call TRBJ1-1, with 7 bases fitting TRBD1. CDR1 and CDR2 from the germline V gene are WNHNN and SYGVQD (reference sequence). This CDR3 is built from 21 residues.